Below are 28 T cell receptor beta chains sequenced from a single sample in a study of T-cell reconstitution after alpha-beta-depleted transplantation in children. Preparing the TCRbeta library involved the use of unique molecular identifiers. TCRdb re-analysed the PCR reads in MiXCR, keeping a single row per CDR3 protein. Among roughly 670,000 distinct CDR3 sequences listed, over 10% were seen once. This specimen consisted of PBMCs, obtained before TCRalphabeta/CD19-depleted stem cell transplant. Receptor source: a girl aged 2 to 10 with congenital amegakaryocytic thrombocytopenia, due to receive a stem cell transplant.

This clonotype has more than one count but fewer than ten. The chain is built from TRBV5-1 and TRBJ2-1; no clear D gene. This CDR3 comprises 15 residues. The ends were cut back, 3 bases at V and 3 bases at J, with 13 bases in the middle. The germline gives CDR1 SGHRS, CDR2 YFSETQ. CDR3 in amino acids: CASSSRLESYNEQFF. The CDR3 DNA is TGCGCCAGCAGCTCCCGACTCGAGAGCTACAATGAGCAGTTCTTC.

The V call is TRBV18, the J call TRBJ2-7, with D perhaps matching TRBD1 (6 bases). Germline CDR1 is KGHSH and CDR2 is LQKENI. The V end was cut by 0 bases, the J end by 5 bases, with 14 bases between. CDR3 size: 15 residues. The CDR3 sequence is CASSPPRGAVNEQYF. CDR3 sequence (DNA): TGTGCCAGCTCACCACCCAGGGGCGCGGTCAACGAGCAGTACTTC. Using reference TRBV18 and TRBJ2-7 for the parts outside the CDR3, the full variable domain is NAGVMQNPRHLVRRRGQEARLRCSPMKGHSHVYWYRQLPEEGLKFMVYLQKENIIDESGMPKERFSAEFPKEGPSILRIQQVVRGDSAAYFCASSPPRGAVNEQYFGPGTRLTVT.

The table lists this clonotype with many counts. V is TRBV5-1 and J is TRBJ2-2, with D unclear. Trimming stripped 1 base from V and 1 base from J, with 8 bases between. This CDR3 is 15 amino acids long. CDR1 is SGHRS and CDR2 is YFSETQ in the germline V gene. The CDR3, as DNA: TGCGCCAGCAGCTTGACAGATATGAACACCGGGGAGCTGTTTTTT. Its protein is CASSLTDMNTGELFF.

This clonotype was detected a few times. J is TRBJ2-7 and V is TRBV5-1; TRBD2 is a possible D gene (6 bases). Per germline, CDR1 SGHRS and CDR2 YFSETQ. The ends were cut back, 5 bases at V and 4 bases at J, with 16 bases in the middle. This CDR3 comprises 14 residues. The CDR3 DNA reads as TGCGCCAGCAGGCGGGCTAGCGAAGCGTACGAGCAGTACTTC. This encodes CASRRASEAYEQYF.

There are a few counts of this clonotype. The chain uses TRBV7-2 and TRBJ1-2, with unresolved D. Trimming removed 5 bases at V and 3 bases at J, with 10 bases between. Germline values: CDR1 SGHTA, CDR2 FQGNSA. The CDR3 is 13 amino acids. This CDR3 is CASSGRIYYGYTF. As DNA, the CDR3 is TGTGCCAGCAGCGGAAGGATTTACTATGGCTACACCTTC.

This clonotype was picked up a small number of times. This chain links TRBV7-9 with TRBJ2-7; D possibly matches TRBD1 or TRBD2 (5 bases each). Per germline, CDR1 SEHNR and CDR2 FQNEAQ (reference sequence). The germline V and J ends were trimmed by 2 bases and 2 bases, with 13 bases remaining between them. This CDR3 comprises 15 residues. The CDR3 sequence is CASSLPGRSAYEQYF. The CDR3 coding sequence is TGTGCCAGCAGCTTACCGGGACGGAGCGCCTACGAGCAGTACTTC.

Only a few counts were recorded for this clonotype. The chain uses TRBV20-1 and TRBJ2-7, with D possibly TRBD2 on 6 matching bases. Per germline, CDR1 DFQATT and CDR2 SNEGSKA (reference sequence). Trimming pared 3 bases from V and 2 bases from J, leaving 20 bases between. This CDR3 is built from 16 residues. CDR3 in DNA: TGCAGTGCTAGTGACCATCTAGCGCGCCCCCCCTACGAGCAGTACTTC. It encodes CSASDHLARPPYEQYF.

The chain combines TRBV3-1 with TRBJ1-2, with TRBD1 identical over 11 bases. V gave up 4 bases and J gave up 7 bases; unmatched junction bases: 8. The CDR3 totals 15 residues. Germline loops: CDR1 LGHDT, CDR2 YNNKEL (reference sequence). The CDR3 region is CASSRGQGASSGYTF. CDR3 nucleotides: TGTGCCAGCAGCCGAGGACAGGGGGCGTCGAGTGGCTACACCTTC.

This clonotype has at least ten counts. This chain connects TRBV29-1 to TRBJ2-7; a weak D match, TRBD2 (6 bases). The germline V and J ends were trimmed by 4 bases and 3 bases, with 19 bases remaining between them. CDR3 length: 15 amino acids. Germline V CDR1 and CDR2: SQVTM, ANQGSEA. The CDR3 reads CSVVTPPGVLYEQYF. CDR3 nucleotide sequence: TGCAGCGTTGTAACTCCACCGGGGGTTCTCTACGAGCAGTACTTC.

The chain couples TRBV27 to TRBJ1-2; 10 nucleotides agree with TRBD1. The CDR3 consists of 16 residues. Germline CDR1 reads MNHEY; CDR2 reads SMNVEV (reference sequence). V gave up 4 bases and J gave up 0 bases; unmatched junction bases: 5. CDR3 nucleotides: TGTGCCAGCAGTTCGACAGGGGGCGACTCTAACTATGGCTACACCTTC. Its translation: CASSSTGGDSNYGYTF.

This clonotype was seen ten or more times. This chain's CDR3 is CASSSLDGRAKEQFF. CDR3 nucleotide sequence: TGTGCCAGCAGTTCCTTGGACGGGAGGGCCAAGGAGCAGTTCTTC. The chain carries TRBV12-3 or TRBV12-4 and TRBJ2-1; 8 positions match TRBD2. Germline trimming cut 4 bases from V and 10 bases from J; bases unmatched to any gene: 12. CDR3 length: 15 amino acids.

Ten or more counts support this clonotype. This chain connects TRBV9 to TRBJ2-2; D may be TRBD2 (6 bases). The V and J ends lost 0 bases and 6 bases respectively, with 15 bases between them. CDR1 is SGDLS, CDR2 YYNGEE, per germline. The CDR3 is made up of 16 amino acids. In DNA form, the CDR3 reads TGTGCCAGCAGCGTAGATCTGGACTATAGTCCCGGGGAGCTGTTTTTT. This encodes CASSVDLDYSPGELFF.

The V call is TRBV12-3 or TRBV12-4, the J call TRBJ2-7; 8 nucleotides agree with TRBD1. Unmatched junction bases numbered 14, after V lost 4 bases and J lost 3 bases. CDR3 length equals 17 residues. CDR3 loop: CASSSQWGQVPGYEQYF. The CDR3 region has the DNA TGTGCCAGCAGTTCCCAATGGGGACAGGTCCCGGGCTACGAGCAGTACTTC.

This clonotype was detected ten times or more. This chain's CDR3 is CSAFLRTGELFF. The CDR3 DNA follows: TGCAGTGCCTTCCTGCGTACCGGGGAGCTGTTTTTT. The V and J genes are TRBV20-1 and TRBJ2-2; D is ambiguous. CDR1 is DFQATT, CDR2 SNEGSKA, per germline (reference sequence). V dropped 6 bases and J dropped 5 bases, with 10 bases sitting between them. The CDR3 covers 12 residues.

The chain joins TRBV4-1 to TRBJ1-4, with D possibly TRBD1 on 6 matching bases. Germline assignment: CDR1 MGHRA and CDR2 YSYEKL. CDR3 size: 16 residues. Trimming stripped 0 bases from V and 8 bases from J, with 16 bases between. The CDR3 here is CASSQDPNRDYEKLFF. Here the CDR3 DNA reads TGCGCCAGCAGCCAAGATCCTAACAGGGATTACGAAAAACTGTTTTTT.

A note on this clonotype: One base away lies a much larger clone, so this may be a sequencing read error. The chain carries TRBV7-9 and TRBJ1-2; D is ambiguous. This CDR3 is built from 13 residues. Germline V gene sequence: CDR1 SEHNR, CDR2 FQNEAQ (reference sequence). The DNA of the CDR3 is TGTGCCAGCAGCTTAGAGACCCTTTATGGCCACACCTTC. Translating gives CASSLETLYGHTF.

The rearrangement joins TRBV19 to TRBJ2-7; D is undetermined. Trimming left V 5 bases short and J 4 bases short, with 12 bases between. This CDR3 has 13 amino acids. Germline CDR1 is LNHDA and CDR2 is SQIVND (reference sequence). CDR3 nucleotides: TGTGCCAGTAGTGGTTTTGACGGATACGAGCAGTACTTC. Its translation: CASSGFDGYEQYF. The full variable domain, with the rest looked up from reference TRBV19 and TRBJ2-7, is DGGITQSPKYLFRKEGQNVTLSCEQNLNHDAMYWYRQDPGQGLRLIYYSQIVNDFQKGDIAEGYSVSREKKESFPLTVTSAQKNPTAFYLCASSGFDGYEQYFGPGTRLTVT.

This clonotype has ten or more counts. The genes are TRBV29-1 and TRBJ2-7, with 7 bases fitting TRBD1. The germline CDR1 and CDR2 sequences are SQVTM and ANQGSEA. The junction had 8 bases not matched to a gene; V was cut back by 3 bases and J by 3 bases. The CDR3 consists of 14 residues. The CDR3 nucleotides read TGCAGCGTTGAGAACAGGGGCTTAGACTACGAGCAGTACTTC. Its translation is CSVENRGLDYEQYF.

This clonotype was observed at least ten times. V gene TRBV12-3 or TRBV12-4 combines with J gene TRBJ1-2; 7 bases line up with TRBD1. The CDR3 is 16 residues long. With 0 bases clipped from V and 8 bases from J, the junction kept 12 bases outside the gene matches. CDR3 residues: CASSLALGQPVGGYTF. The CDR3 region has the DNA TGTGCCAGCAGTTTAGCCCTGGGACAGCCTGTGGGGGGCTACACCTTC.

The V gene is TRBV5-5, the J gene TRBJ2-3, with D perhaps assigned TRBD1 or TRBD2 (5 bases each). Trimming left V 2 bases short and J 1 base short, with 17 bases between. The CDR3 loop spans 17 amino acids. CDR1 and CDR2 (germline): SGHKS, YYEKEE (reference sequence). This chain's CDR3 is CASSFPLGQGRTDTQYF. The CDR3 DNA follows: TGTGCCAGCAGCTTCCCCCTCGGCCAGGGACGCACAGATACGCAGTATTTT. Variable domain in full (rest from reference TRBV5-5 and TRBJ2-3): DAGVTQSPTHLIKTRGQQVTLRCSPISGHKSVSWYQQVLGQGPQFIFQYYEKEERGRGNFPDRFSARQFPNYSSELNVNALLLGDSALYLCASSFPLGQGRTDTQYFGPGTRLTVL.

This clonotype was detected many times. The V and J genes are TRBV5-1 and TRBJ1-1; a possible D gene is TRBD1 (5 bases). The CDR3 contains 14 residues. The ends were cut back, 3 bases at V and 1 base at J, with 10 bases in the middle. Germline CDR1 is SGHRS and CDR2 is YFSETQ. DNA for the CDR3: TGCGCCAGCAGCTGGGGGACGGAGAACACTGAAGCTTTCTTT. It encodes CASSWGTENTEAFF.

In its sample, this clonotype was seen many times. The rearrangement links TRBV5-1 to TRBJ2-1, with 12 bases identical to TRBD2. Germline V gene lookup returns CDR1 SGHRS and CDR2 YFSETQ. The CDR3 has 15 residues. Unmatched junction bases numbered 3, after V lost 1 base and J lost 7 bases. CDR3 DNA sequence: TGCGCCAGCAGCTTGCTAGCGGGAGGGGGGAATGAGCAGTTCTTC. Encoded protein: CASSLLAGGGNEQFF.

This clonotype appeared a few times. This chain joins TRBV27 and TRBJ2-5; D gene unclear. CDR1 and CDR2 (germline): MNHEY, SMNVEV (reference sequence). The germline V and J ends were trimmed by 4 bases and 7 bases, with 13 bases remaining between them. The CDR3 is 13 residues long. The CDR3 is CASSSLSPRTQYF. CDR3 nucleotide sequence: TGTGCCAGCAGTTCTCTTTCCCCAAGGACCCAGTACTTC.

About this clonotype: Its ends do not fully match the called genes, so a read error is possible. The rearrangement uses TRBV20-1 and TRBJ2-7, with 10 positions matching TRBD1. The CDR3 has 13 amino acids. CDR1 and CDR2 from the germline V gene are DFQATT and SNEGSKA (reference sequence). CDR3 bases: TGCAGTGCCCGGCGACAGGGGGCCTACGAGCAGTCCTTC. This encodes CSARRQGAYEQSF.

The chain recombines TRBV5-6 with TRBJ2-1; 14 nucleotides line up with TRBD2. CDR1 SGHDT and CDR2 YYEEEE come from the germline V gene. V shed 3 bases and J 4 bases; nucleotides not matched to a gene: 3. This CDR3 is built from 16 residues. The DNA of the CDR3 is TGTGCCAGCAGCTGGGGGACTAGCGGGAGATACAATGAGCAGTTCTTC. It encodes CASSWGTSGRYNEQFF.

This clonotype was picked up many times. The chain couples TRBV29-1 to TRBJ2-1; 9 nucleotides match TRBD1. Germline CDR1 reads SQVTM; CDR2 reads ANQGSEA. V shed 7 bases and J 5 bases; nucleotides not matched to a gene: 6. The CDR3 totals 13 residues. In DNA form, the CDR3 reads TGCAGCGCTGACCGGACAGGGGACAATGAGCAGTTCTTC. Its protein is CSADRTGDNEQFF.

This clonotype was observed a handful of times. The rearrangement joins TRBV7-9 to TRBJ1-3, with 9 bases identical to TRBD1. Looked up from germline, CDR1 is SEHNR and CDR2 is FQNEAQ (reference sequence). The CDR3 is made up of 17 amino acids. With 3 bases clipped from V and 1 base from J, the junction kept 7 bases outside the gene matches. The CDR3 protein is CASSFPGTGWSGNTIYF. DNA for the CDR3: TGTGCCAGCAGCTTCCCCGGGACAGGGTGGTCTGGAAACACCATATATTTT. The whole variable domain, filled in from reference TRBV7-9 and TRBJ1-3, reads DTGVSQNPRHKITKRGQNVTFRCDPISEHNRLYWYRQTLGQGPEFLTYFQNEAQLEKSRLLSDRFSAERPKGSFSTLEIQRTEQGDSAMYLCASSFPGTGWSGNTIYFGEGSWLTVV.

In this sample, this clonotype turned up a few times. The rearrangement links TRBV20-1 to TRBJ1-2; D gene uncertain. CDR1 is DFQATT and CDR2 is SNEGSKA in the germline V gene (reference sequence). The CDR3 is 10 amino acids. In nucleotides, the CDR3 is TGCAGCGACGGGAGCCATGGCTACACCTTC. Translation: CSDGSHGYTF.